The 26 T cell receptor beta chains given below trace back to one sample, sequenced in a study of T-cell reconstitution after alpha-beta-depleted transplantation in children. It was with unique molecular identifiers that the TCRbeta library was prepared. Using its own MiXCR run on the PCR reads, TCRdb lists one record per CDR3 protein. The profile shows fewer than 500,000 distinct CDR3 sequences, 43% of them singletons. The sample here was PBMCs, taken before TCRalphabeta/CD19-depleted stem cell transplant. All receptors come from a girl aged 2 to 10 with aplastic anemia, due to receive a stem cell transplant.

The rearrangement uses TRBV5-1 and TRBJ2-3; either TRBD1 or TRBD2 may supply D (5 bases each). Trimming took 0 bases from V and 1 from J, leaving 9 bases between them. Per germline, CDR1 SGHRS and CDR2 YFSETQ. This CDR3 is built from 15 residues. CDR3 DNA: TGCGCCAGCAGCTTGGTGCTGGGGGGCACAGATACGCAGTATTTT. Translation: CASSLVLGGTDTQYF.

This clonotype was seen a handful of times. V is TRBV5-1 and J is TRBJ2-1, with 9 bases lining up with TRBD2. Germline CDR1 reads SGHRS; CDR2 reads YFSETQ. With 0 bases clipped from V and 6 bases from J, the junction kept 7 bases outside the gene matches. CDR3 length equals 16 residues. Here the CDR3 DNA reads TGCGCCAGCAGCTTGGAGTTAGCGGGAGCAGGCAATGAGCAGTTCTTC. Protein sequence: CASSLELAGAGNEQFF. Filled out from reference TRBV5-1 and TRBJ2-1, the complete variable domain reads KAGVTQTPRYLIKTRGQQVTLSCSPISGHRSVSWYQQTPGQGLQFLFEYFSETQRNKGNFPGRFSGRQFSNSRSEMNVSTLELGDSALYLCASSLELAGAGNEQFFGPGTRLTVL.

This chain joins TRBV11-2 and TRBJ2-2; D might be TRBD2 (6 bases). The CDR3 is 14 residues long. The V end was cut by 5 bases, the J end by 5 bases, with 12 bases between. CDR1 is SGHAT, CDR2 FQNNGV, per germline. The DNA for the CDR3 is TGTGCCAGCAGCCGGGACGGGGGAACCGGGGAGCTGTTTTTT. Translated: CASSRDGGTGELFF.

This clonotype was detected only a few times. The chain has TRBV7-6 and TRBJ2-1, with D hard to call. Per the germline V gene, CDR1 is SGHVS and CDR2 is FNYEAQ. V lost 2 bases and J 0 bases, leaving 8 bases between the germline ends. This CDR3 region has 15 residues. The CDR3 DNA is TGTGCCAGCAGCTTAATTCTGAGCTCCTACAATGAGCAGTTCTTC. It yields the protein CASSLILSSYNEQFF. Variable domain in full (rest from reference TRBV7-6 and TRBJ2-1): GAGVSQSPRYKVTKRGQDVALRCDPISGHVSLYWYRQALGQGPEFLTYFNYEAQQDKSGLPNDRFSAERPEGSISTLTIQRTEQRDSAMYRCASSLILSSYNEQFFGPGTRLTVL.

The CDR3 region has the DNA TGTGCCAGCAGCCAAGGGGGCCCGACTAGCGGTACGCAGTATTTT. Translating it yields CASSQGGPTSGTQYF. The chain couples TRBV3-1 to TRBJ2-3; 9 bases are a match to TRBD2. CDR3 length equals 15 residues. With 1 base clipped from V and 8 bases from J, the junction kept 7 bases outside the gene matches. The V gene's germline CDR1 is LGHDT and CDR2 YNNKEL (reference sequence).

The chain uses TRBV4-1 and TRBJ2-1; 7 positions agree with TRBD1. V shed 4 bases, J shed 5 bases, and the junction held 11 bases outside the gene matches. The CDR3 contains 16 residues. Germline assignment: CDR1 MGHRA and CDR2 YSYEKL. The CDR3 nucleotides read TGCGCCAGCAGCCCCAACCCCGGGACAGCTAACAATGAGCAGTTCTTC. This sequence encodes CASSPNPGTANNEQFF.

The chain is built from TRBV20-1 and TRBJ1-1, with D uncertain. The CDR3 is 14 amino acids. Germline V gene sequence: CDR1 DFQATT, CDR2 SNEGSKA (reference sequence). Trimming took 0 bases from V and 3 from J, leaving 11 bases between them. The CDR3 DNA reads as TGCAGTGCTAGAGACCCTGATAAACACACTGAAGCTTTCTTT. Translating it yields CSARDPDKHTEAFF.

This clonotype was seen more than once but under ten times. The chain links TRBV4-3 to TRBJ1-1; TRBD1 agrees at 7 bases. The CDR3 sequence is 13 residues long. The germline CDR1 and CDR2 sequences are LGHNA and YSLEER. V shed 0 bases and J 10 bases; nucleotides not matched to a gene: 5. For the CDR3, the DNA is TGCGCCAGCAGCCAAGATCGGCAGGGGGGAGCTTTCTTT. Its translation is CASSQDRQGGAFF.

This clonotype occurred many times. The chain uses TRBV13 and TRBJ2-7, with 10 bases aligning to TRBD1. This CDR3 has 13 residues. With V trimmed by 4 bases and J by 6 bases, 3 bases remained unmatched. Germline lookup yields CDR1 PRHDT and CDR2 FYEKMQ (reference sequence). CDR3 sequence: CASSSTGGGEQYF. DNA of the CDR3: TGTGCCAGCAGCTCGACAGGGGGCGGCGAGCAGTACTTC.

This clonotype was observed a few times. The chain carries TRBV6-1 and TRBJ2-7; 12 bases fit TRBD2. Trimming removed 10 bases from V and 6 bases from J; junction bases left unmatched: 10. Germline loops: CDR1 MNHNS, CDR2 SASEGT. The CDR3 has 14 amino acids. CDR3 sequence reads: CAINRLAGESEQYF. CDR3 DNA sequence: TGTGCCATCAACCGACTAGCGGGAGAAAGCGAGCAGTACTTC.

This clonotype was seen a few times. The chain links TRBV19 to TRBJ2-7, with 10 bases that match TRBD1. Germline V gives CDR1 LNHDA, CDR2 SQIVND (reference sequence). CDR3 size: 15 residues. V lost 7 bases and J lost 3; bases outside the gene matches: 9. The CDR3 loop is CASTKTGTGVYEQYF. CDR3 DNA: TGTGCCAGTACCAAAACGGGGACAGGGGTCTACGAGCAGTACTTC.

The chain links TRBV7-9 to TRBJ2-7, with D possibly being TRBD2 (5 bases). Trimming cost V 0 bases and J 7 bases, with 16 bases left between them. Germline V lookup: CDR1 SEHNR, CDR2 FQNEAQ (reference sequence). The CDR3 is 15 amino acids. For the CDR3, the DNA is TGTGCCAGCAGCTTAGCGAACTATAACTCGGGAGAGCAGTACTTC. Translated: CASSLANYNSGEQYF.

This clonotype was recorded a few times. The chain uses TRBV7-9 and TRBJ2-3; TRBD2 matches at 10 bases. The germline V gene has CDR1 SEHNR and CDR2 FQNEAQ (reference sequence). V dropped 5 bases and J dropped 6; count of bases not matched to a gene: 11. The CDR3 has 16 amino acids. CDR3: CASSTGIAGGSDTQYF. In DNA form, the CDR3 reads TGTGCCAGCAGCACGGGGATAGCGGGAGGATCTGATACGCAGTATTTT.

This clonotype has more than one count but fewer than ten. The CDR3 is CASKTVSSPGELFF. The DNA for the CDR3 is TGTGCCAGTAAGACTGTTTCGTCGCCCGGGGAGCTGTTTTTT. This chain links TRBV19 with TRBJ2-2; D is ambiguous. The CDR3 contains 14 residues. Germline V CDR1 and CDR2: LNHDA, SQIVND (reference sequence). Trimming pared 7 bases from V and 6 bases from J, leaving 15 bases between. Variable domain in full (rest from reference TRBV19 and TRBJ2-2): DGGITQSPKYLFRKEGQNVTLSCEQNLNHDAMYWYRQDPGQGLRLIYYSQIVNDFQKGDIAEGYSVSREKKESFPLTVTSAQKNPTAFYLCASKTVSSPGELFFGEGSRLTVL.

In regard to this clonotype: Possible read error: a much larger clone is one base away. This chain uses TRBV5-1 with TRBJ2-2; D not certain. Germline CDR1 and CDR2: SGHRS and YFSETQ. Trimming shortened V by 2 bases and J by 1 base, and 6 bases separated the two germline ends. The CDR3 loop spans 14 amino acids. The CDR3 loop reads CASSFEGNTGELFF. In nucleotides, the CDR3 is TGCGCCAGCAGCTTTGAAGGGAACACCGGGGAGCTGTTTTTT.

This clonotype was counted only a few times. The chain links TRBV7-6 to TRBJ2-5, with TRBD2 matching over 7 bases. CDR1 and CDR2 (germline): SGHVS, FNYEAQ. CDR3 size: 14 residues. Trimming at V came to 5 bases and at J to 4 bases, leaving 7 bases not matched to a gene. The CDR3 reads CASSPRTSGETQYF. CDR3 DNA: TGTGCCAGCAGCCCCCGGACTAGTGGAGAGACCCAGTACTTC.

The rearrangement links TRBV10-3 to TRBJ2-5; possibly TRBD1 for D (6 bases). The CDR3 consists of 11 residues. The germline V gene has CDR1 ENHRY and CDR2 SYGVKD. V gave up 11 bases and J gave up 2 bases, with 9 bases separating them. CDR3 amino acids: CAAGQQETQYF. The CDR3 bases are TGTGCCGCCGGACAGCAAGAGACCCAGTACTTC.

This chain links TRBV20-1 with TRBJ2-2; TRBD1 matches at 7 bases. Germline V lookup: CDR1 DFQATT, CDR2 SNEGSKA (reference sequence). The CDR3 totals 13 residues. Trimming removed 8 bases from V and 1 base from J; junction bases left unmatched: 4. In DNA, the CDR3 is TGCAGTACAAGGACAGGGAACACCGGGGAGCTGTTTTTT. This sequence encodes CSTRTGNTGELFF.

The rearrangement uses TRBV6-5 and TRBJ2-3; TRBD1 is a possible D gene (5 bases). This CDR3 region has 14 residues. Looked up from germline, CDR1 is MNHEY and CDR2 is SVGAGI. Between the trimmed V and J ends, which lost 0 bases and 6 bases, there was a span of 10 bases. The CDR3 here is CASSYSKGLDTQYF. As DNA, the CDR3 is TGTGCCAGCAGTTACTCGAAGGGGCTCGATACGCAGTATTTT.

The chain is built from TRBV20-1 and TRBJ1-2; D not resolved. Germline values: CDR1 DFQATT, CDR2 SNEGSKA (reference sequence). Trimming left V 7 bases short and J 4 bases short, with 10 bases between. The CDR3 sequence is 11 residues long. DNA for the CDR3: TGCAGTGGGGGTGGGTCCTATGGCTACACCTTC. Its translation: CSGGGSYGYTF.

There are many counts of this clonotype. CDR3 loop: CSASRQGGLTFYNEQFF. CDR3 bases: TGCAGTGCTAGTCGGCAGGGGGGTTTGACGTTCTACAATGAGCAGTTCTTC. The J gene is TRBJ2-1, the V gene TRBV20-1; D might be TRBD1 (7 bases). The CDR3 has 17 residues. V shed 3 bases and J shed 3 bases, with 21 bases lying between them. Germline V lookup: CDR1 DFQATT, CDR2 SNEGSKA (reference sequence).

V gene TRBV20-1 combines with J gene TRBJ2-3, with 7 bases that match TRBD2. V shed 6 bases, J shed 4 bases, and the junction held 4 bases outside the gene matches. The length of the CDR3 is 12 residues. Germline CDR1 is DFQATT and CDR2 is SNEGSKA (reference sequence). Here the CDR3 reads CSAVAGADTQYF. CDR3 bases: TGCAGTGCCGTGGCGGGGGCAGATACGCAGTATTTT.

The chain carries TRBV10-2 and TRBJ2-7, with unresolved D. The CDR3 contains 14 residues. The germline V gene has CDR1 WSHSY and CDR2 SAAADI. V lost 5 bases, J lost 2 bases, and 13 bases lay in between. CDR3: CASSYRTSTYEQYF. The DNA for the CDR3 is TGCGCCAGCAGTTACCGGACGAGTACCTACGAGCAGTACTTC.

This sequence joins TRBV20-1 and TRBJ2-3; 12 bases align to TRBD2. Losses at the gene ends were 6 bases for V and 5 bases for J; bases not matched to a gene: 9. Germline values: CDR1 DFQATT, CDR2 SNEGSKA (reference sequence). This CDR3 has 15 residues. As DNA, the CDR3 is TGCAGTGCGAGTCCCCCGGGACTAGCGGGAGATACGCAGTATTTT. Residues: CSASPPGLAGDTQYF.

J is TRBJ2-7 and V is TRBV4-1, with 7 positions matching TRBD2. Germline loops: CDR1 MGHRA, CDR2 YSYEKL. The V gene end was trimmed by 0 bases and the J gene end by 4 bases; junction bases not matched to a gene: 9. The CDR3 spans 16 residues. The CDR3 reads CASSQEDVGRVYEQYF. CDR3 DNA: TGCGCCAGCAGCCAAGAAGACGTTGGGAGGGTATACGAGCAGTACTTC.

The genes are TRBV20-1 and TRBJ1-1; a weak D match, TRBD1 (6 bases). Germline V gives CDR1 DFQATT, CDR2 SNEGSKA (reference sequence). The CDR3 spans 11 residues. CDR3 bases: TGCAGGGCAGGGGTGAACACTGAAGCTTTCTTT. Protein: CRAGVNTEAFF.